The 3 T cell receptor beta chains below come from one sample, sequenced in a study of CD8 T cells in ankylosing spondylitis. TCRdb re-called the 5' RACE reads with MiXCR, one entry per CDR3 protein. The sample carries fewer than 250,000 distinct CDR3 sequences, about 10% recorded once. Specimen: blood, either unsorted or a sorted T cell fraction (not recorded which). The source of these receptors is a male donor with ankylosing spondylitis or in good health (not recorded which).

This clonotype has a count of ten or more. The CDR3 DNA is TGTGCCAGCAGCTTATCAAGCTCTGGAAACACCATATATTTT. This sequence encodes CASSLSSSGNTIYF. The V and J genes are TRBV7-9 and TRBJ1-3; no clear D. Germline V gives CDR1 SEHNR, CDR2 FQNEAQ (reference sequence). The CDR3 length is 14 residues. The germline V and J ends were trimmed by 2 bases and 0 bases, with 5 bases remaining between them.

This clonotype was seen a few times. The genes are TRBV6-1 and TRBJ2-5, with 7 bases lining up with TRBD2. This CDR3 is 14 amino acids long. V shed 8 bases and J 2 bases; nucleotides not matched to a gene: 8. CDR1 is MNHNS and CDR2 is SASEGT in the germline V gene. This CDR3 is CASAAGVVQETQYF. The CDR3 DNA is TGTGCCAGCGCCGCGGGGGTCGTTCAAGAGACCCAGTACTTC.

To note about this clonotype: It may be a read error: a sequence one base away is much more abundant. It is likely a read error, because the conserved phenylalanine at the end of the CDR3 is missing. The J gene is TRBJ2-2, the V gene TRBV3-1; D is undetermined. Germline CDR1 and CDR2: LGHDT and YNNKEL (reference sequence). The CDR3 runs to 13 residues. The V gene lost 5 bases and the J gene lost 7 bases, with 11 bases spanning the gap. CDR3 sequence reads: CASSWPGSGELFI. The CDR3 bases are TGTGCCAGCAGCTGGCCGGGTAGCGGGGAGCTGTTTATT.